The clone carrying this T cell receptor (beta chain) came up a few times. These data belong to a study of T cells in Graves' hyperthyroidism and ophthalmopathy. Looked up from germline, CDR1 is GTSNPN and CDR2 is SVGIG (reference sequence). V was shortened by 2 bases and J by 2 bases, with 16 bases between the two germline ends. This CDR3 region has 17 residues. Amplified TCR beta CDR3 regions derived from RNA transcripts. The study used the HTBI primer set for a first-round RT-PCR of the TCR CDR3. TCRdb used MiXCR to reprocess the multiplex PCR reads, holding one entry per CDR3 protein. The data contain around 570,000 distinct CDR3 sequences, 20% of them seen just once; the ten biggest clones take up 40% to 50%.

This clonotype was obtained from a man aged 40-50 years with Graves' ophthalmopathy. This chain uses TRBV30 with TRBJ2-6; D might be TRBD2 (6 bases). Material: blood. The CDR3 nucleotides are TGTGCCTGGAGTCCGTCCGGACGGGGGACTGGGGCCAACGTCCTGACTTTC. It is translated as CAWSPSGRGTGANVLTF.